The 23 T cell receptor beta chains below were found in one sample sequenced in a study of spatial heterogeneity in lung cancer. TCRdb used MiXCR to reprocess the 5' RACE reads, holding one entry per CDR3 protein. The sample includes about 52,000 distinct CDR3 sequences, less than 9% of them seen just once. The time point: blood at routine non-recurrence follow-up after resection. The sequenced material consisted of unsorted whole RNA from tumor, nontumor lung or frozen PBMC. Sequencing was performed on PBMCs, taken at follow-up. The receptors here all came from a female donor with early-stage non-small cell lung cancer.

This clonotype showed up many times. The chain joins TRBV28 to TRBJ2-7; a possible D gene is TRBD1 (6 bases). The germline V gene has CDR1 MDHEN and CDR2 SYDVKM. V was shortened by 6 bases and J by 5 bases, with 11 bases between the two germline ends. The CDR3 extends over 12 amino acids. CDR3 loop: CASRRTVHEQYF. Written as DNA, the CDR3 is TGTGCCAGCAGGCGGACAGTGCACGAGCAGTACTTC.

This chain uses TRBV12-3 or TRBV12-4 with TRBJ2-6; the D gene is possibly TRBD1 (5 bases). Trimming removed 7 bases at V and 0 bases at J, with 7 bases between. The CDR3 has 14 residues. This CDR3 reads CASTGRSGANVLTF. The CDR3 region has the DNA TGTGCCAGCACAGGGCGCTCTGGGGCCAACGTCCTGACTTTC.

This clonotype was counted at least ten times. The chain employs TRBV27 and TRBJ1-4; D not certain. V lost 6 bases to trimming and J lost 0 bases, with 14 bases between them. This CDR3 has 16 amino acids. Germline V gives CDR1 MNHEY, CDR2 SMNVEV (reference sequence). In DNA form, the CDR3 reads TGTGCCAGCAGACAAAACCACCTTGCAACTAATGAAAAACTGTTTTTT. It translates to CASRQNHLATNEKLFF.

This clonotype was observed many times. CDR3 nucleotides: TGTGCCAGCAGCCCCCGGGACAGGGGGATTGAGCAGTTCTTC. Its translation: CASSPRDRGIEQFF. The rearrangement uses TRBV7-9 and TRBJ2-1; TRBD1 aligns across 11 bases. The ends lost 5 bases at V and 9 bases at J; junction bases unmatched: 6. Germline CDR1 reads SEHNR; CDR2 reads FQNEAQ (reference sequence). The CDR3 is 14 amino acids.

This clonotype was observed at least ten times. The chain is built from TRBV12-3 or TRBV12-4 and TRBJ1-6, with TRBD1 as a possible D gene (5 bases). V gave up 5 bases and J gave up 9 bases, with 14 bases separating them. This CDR3 has 14 amino acids. CDR3 region: CASSPGVGGSPLHF. DNA of the CDR3: TGTGCCAGCAGTCCGGGGGTCGGTGGTTCACCCCTCCACTTT.

With regard to this clonotype: Because it lacks the conserved phenylalanine or tryptophan at the end, this CDR3 is likely a read error. The V call is TRBV7-2, the J call TRBJ2-2; 10 nucleotides agree with TRBD1. V gave up 5 bases and J gave up 6 bases; unmatched junction bases: 6. Germline lookup yields CDR1 SGHTA and CDR2 FQGNSA. CDR3 size: 15 residues. The CDR3 nucleotides are TGTGCCAGCAGCCGACAGGGGGCAGGGGCCGGGGAGCTGTTTTTA. This encodes CASSRQGAGAGELFL.

The chain couples TRBV15 to TRBJ1-1; D call uncertain. The CDR3 totals 19 residues. Per the germline V gene, CDR1 is LNHNV and CDR2 is YYDKDF (reference sequence). The V and J ends lost 1 base and 1 base respectively, with 22 bases between them. The CDR3 here is CATSRAPSQRTVGNTEAFF. The CDR3, as DNA: TGTGCCACCAGCAGAGCTCCCTCACAACGTACAGTTGGGAACACTGAAGCTTTCTTT.

This clonotype was detected ten times or more. The chain uses TRBV5-1 and TRBJ2-7; no clear D gene. This CDR3 has 13 residues. The germline gives CDR1 SGHRS, CDR2 YFSETQ. The ends were cut back, 2 bases at V and 1 base at J, with 7 bases in the middle. CDR3: CASSFGSSYEQYF. For the CDR3, the DNA is TGCGCCAGCAGCTTTGGCAGTTCCTACGAGCAGTACTTC.

This clonotype was observed at least ten times. This rearrangement joins TRBV4-1 to TRBJ1-5; D may be TRBD1 (6 bases). The CDR3 is 17 residues long. CDR1 is MGHRA and CDR2 is YSYEKL in the germline V gene. Trimming pared 0 bases from V and 0 bases from J, leaving 12 bases between. CDR3 sequence reads: CASSQDGWGASNQPQHF. As DNA, the CDR3 is TGCGCCAGCAGCCAAGATGGTTGGGGGGCTAGCAATCAGCCCCAGCATTTT.

This clonotype was seen repeatedly, ten times or more. The J gene is TRBJ2-3, the V gene TRBV4-3; D not certain. Germline loops: CDR1 LGHNA, CDR2 YSLEER. The CDR3 is 14 amino acids. Trimming stripped 0 bases from V and 4 bases from J, with 8 bases between. The CDR3 protein is CASSQDFVPDTQYF. The DNA of the CDR3 is TGCGCCAGCAGCCAAGATTTTGTACCAGATACGCAGTATTTT.

The V and J genes are TRBV3-1 and TRBJ1-1, with D unresolved. In germline, CDR1 is LGHDT, CDR2 YNNKEL (reference sequence). The CDR3 loop spans 14 amino acids. V lost 0 bases and J lost 13, with 18 bases in between. CDR3 bases: TGTGCCAGCAGCCAAGAACGCTGGACGGGCCGACTTTTCTTT. It translates to CASSQERWTGRLFF.

This clonotype was counted many times. J is TRBJ2-6 and V is TRBV29-1; maybe TRBD1 (5 bases). Germline V gives CDR1 SQVTM, CDR2 ANQGSEA. The CDR3 is made up of 16 amino acids. Deletions cut 5 bases from V and 0 bases from J, with 14 bases between. CDR3 residues: CSVQGSIVSGANVLTF. CDR3 DNA: TGCAGCGTTCAGGGTTCAATTGTCTCTGGGGCCAACGTCCTGACTTTC.

The chain combines TRBV28 with TRBJ2-4; 15 bases map to TRBD2. Germline V gene lookup returns CDR1 MDHEN and CDR2 SYDVKM. Trimming at V came to 5 bases and at J to 0 bases, leaving 8 bases not matched to a gene. The CDR3 consists of 19 residues. CDR3 region: CASSRRGTSGGLAKNIQYF. DNA of the CDR3: TGTGCCAGCAGTCGTAGAGGGACTAGCGGGGGGTTAGCCAAAAACATTCAGTACTTC. Full variable domain (remainder filled in from reference TRBV28 and TRBJ2-4): DVKVTQSSRYLVKRTGEKVFLECVQDMDHENMFWYRQDPGLGLRLIYFSYDVKMKEKGDIPEGYSVSREKKERFSLILESASTNQTSMYLCASSRRGTSGGLAKNIQYFGAGTRLSVL.

This clonotype was observed a handful of times. The chain links TRBV7-2 to TRBJ2-5; the D call may be TRBD1 or TRBD2 (5 bases each). From germline, CDR1 is SGHTA and CDR2 FQGNSA. The V and J ends lost 4 bases and 5 bases respectively, with 17 bases between them. This CDR3 spans 15 amino acids. The CDR3 spells CASSSPGTFFETQYF. The CDR3 DNA follows: TGTGCCAGCAGCTCTCCAGGGACCTTTTTCGAGACCCAGTACTTC.

This clonotype has at least ten counts. This sequence joins TRBV6-5 and TRBJ1-1, with a possible D match to TRBD1 (6 bases). Trimming left V 6 bases short and J 0 bases short, with 14 bases between. From germline, CDR1 is MNHEY and CDR2 SVGAGI. The CDR3 consists of 15 residues. CDR3 nucleotides: TGTGCCAGCAGCACTGCGGGGGCCCTGAACACTGAAGCTTTCTTT. The encoded protein is CASSTAGALNTEAFF.

The table lists this clonotype with many counts. V usage is TRBV6-5 and J usage is TRBJ2-7, with D tentatively TRBD2 (5 bases). CDR1 and CDR2 from the germline V gene are MNHEY and SVGAGI. V was cut by 6 bases and J by 2 bases, with 23 bases left in between. This CDR3 region has 17 residues. This chain's CDR3 is CASRAPRGFQRAYEQYF. DNA of the CDR3: TGTGCCAGCAGAGCTCCACGGGGTTTCCAAAGGGCCTACGAGCAGTACTTC.

The table lists this clonotype with many counts. This chain uses TRBV6-6 with TRBJ2-2; D may be TRBD1 (6 bases). Per germline, CDR1 MNHNY and CDR2 SVGAGI (reference sequence). Between the trimmed V and J ends, which lost 3 bases and 2 bases, there was a span of 13 bases. This CDR3 comprises 16 residues. CDR3 residues: CASSYPDRHNTGELFF. Written as DNA, the CDR3 is TGTGCCAGCAGTTATCCCGACAGGCACAACACCGGGGAGCTGTTTTTT.

This clonotype was seen a few times. This sequence joins TRBV20-1 and TRBJ1-5, with D maybe TRBD1 (5 bases). The CDR3 covers 17 residues. V lost 3 bases and J lost 1, with 19 bases in between. Looked up from germline, CDR1 is DFQATT and CDR2 is SNEGSKA (reference sequence). CDR3 sequence reads: CSARTGGAAGSNQPQHF. The CDR3 DNA sequence: TGCAGTGCTAGGACCGGTGGGGCGGCGGGGAGCAATCAGCCCCAGCATTTT.

The chain links TRBV6-2 or TRBV6-3 to TRBJ1-5; D call uncertain. V was trimmed by 2 bases and J by 5 bases, leaving 13 bases between them. Germline V gives CDR1 MNHEY, CDR2 SVGEGT. The CDR3 spans 15 residues. Here the CDR3 reads CASSYAGRGYQPQHF. CDR3 sequence (DNA): TGTGCCAGCAGTTACGCGGGCAGAGGGTATCAGCCCCAGCATTTT.

This clonotype was observed at least ten times. This chain uses TRBV6-6 with TRBJ2-7; TRBD1 is a possible D gene (5 bases). Germline CDR1 is MNHNY and CDR2 is SVGAGI (reference sequence). V shed 0 bases and J shed 3 bases, with 9 bases lying between them. This CDR3 contains 14 residues. CDR3 bases: TGTGCCAGCAGTTACTCCGGGCAGGGCTACGAGCAGTACTTC. The encoded protein is CASSYSGQGYEQYF.

V and J are TRBV4-1 and TRBJ1-1, with a possible D match to TRBD1 (5 bases). Per germline, CDR1 MGHRA and CDR2 YSYEKL. With 4 bases removed from V and 7 bases from J, the gap between germline ends came to 16 bases. This CDR3 has 14 residues. The CDR3 coding sequence is TGCGCCAGCAGCCGTTCAGAGGGGCTAGATGAAGCTTTCTTT. Its translation: CASSRSEGLDEAFF.

At least ten counts were recorded for this clonotype. The chain has TRBV19 and TRBJ1-5; 7 bases fit TRBD1. Germline V lookup: CDR1 LNHDA, CDR2 SQIVND (reference sequence). This CDR3 spans 15 amino acids. J lost 1 base, V lost 3 bases, and 3 bases had no gene match. As DNA, the CDR3 is TGTGCCAGTAGTATCGGGACAGCCAGCAATCAGCCCCAGCATTTT. It translates to CASSIGTASNQPQHF.

Ten or more counts support this clonotype. This chain links TRBV7-8 with TRBJ1-5; no clear D gene. V lost 5 bases and J 0 bases, leaving 8 bases between the germline ends. Germline CDR1 and CDR2: SGHVS and FQNEAQ. CDR3 size: 14 residues. This CDR3 is CASSIGHSNQPQHF. CDR3 bases: TGTGCCAGCAGCATCGGGCATAGCAATCAGCCCCAGCATTTT.